A selection of T cell receptor beta chains follows, all from one sample in a study of blood T cell repertoires in COVID-19. The repertoire was sequenced with immunoSEQ multiplex PCR; TCRdb's copy has only in-frame clones and lacks some. The table lists about 210,000 clones, around 88% of them singletons. Sequenced sample: peripheral blood. The source is a woman aged 45-60 years with acute or convalescent COVID-19. The CDR3 runs from the conserved cysteine through the conserved F or W. Fields, in order: V gene, D gene, clone size, J gene, CDR3 protein, CDR3 DNA. A D gene is named only where the DNA matches it firmly. Expanded clones get a size class; other rows say once, few or many, or leave the size out.

v_gene: TRBV19
d_gene: NA
abundance: NA
j_gene: TRBJ2-1
CDR3aa: CASSQLGLYNEQFF
CDR3nt: TGTGCCAGTAGCCAGTTGGGGCTCTACAATGAGCAGTTCTTC

v_gene: TRBV10-3
d_gene: TRBD1
abundance: NA
j_gene: TRBJ1-2
CDR3aa: CAISGGQGADNYGYTF
CDR3nt: TGTGCCATCAGTGGGGGACAGGGGGCGGACAACTATGGCTACACCTTC

v_gene: TRBV19
d_gene: NA
abundance: once
j_gene: TRBJ1-5
CDR3aa: CASSTRTAPSNQPQHF
CDR3nt: TGTGCCAGTAGCACCCGGACTGCCCCCAGCAATCAGCCCCAGCATTTT

v_gene: TRBV20-1
d_gene: TRBD2
abundance: NA
j_gene: TRBJ2-1
CDR3aa: CTARGFNEQFF
CDR3nt: TGCACCGCGCGGGGGTTCAATGAGCAGTTCTTC

v_gene: TRBV10-3
d_gene: NA
abundance: once
j_gene: TRBJ2-1
CDR3aa: CATLRQQSSYNEQFF
CDR3nt: TGTGCCACCCTACGACAGCAAAGCTCCTACAATGAGCAGTTCTTC

v_gene: TRBV7-2
d_gene: TRBD1
abundance: NA
j_gene: TRBJ2-7
CDR3aa: CASSRTWTGGPYEQYF
CDR3nt: TGTGCCAGCAGCCGTACTTGGACAGGGGGCCCCTACGAGCAGTACTTC

v_gene: TRBV27
d_gene: TRBD2
abundance: NA
j_gene: TRBJ2-5
CDR3aa: CASSKLAEQETQYF
CDR3nt: TGTGCCAGCAGTAAACTAGCGGAACAAGAGACCCAGTACTTC

v_gene: TRBV5-6
d_gene: TRBD2
abundance: NA
j_gene: TRBJ2-4
CDR3aa: CASSPERGGSGRWENIQYF
CDR3nt: TGTGCCAGCAGCCCAGAGAGGGGTGGAAGCGGGAGATGGGAAAACATTCAGTACTTC

v_gene: TRBV4-2
d_gene: NA
abundance: once
j_gene: TRBJ2-1
CDR3aa: CASSPRQLQTGYEQFF
CDR3nt: TGTGCCAGCAGCCCCCGACAGCTACAAACAGGGTATGAGCAGTTCTTC

v_gene: TRBV5-1
d_gene: TRBD2
abundance: NA
j_gene: TRBJ2-1
CDR3aa: CASSSAPAGGRDEQFF
CDR3nt: TGCGCCAGCAGCTCCGCCCCCGCGGGAGGGAGGGATGAGCAGTTCTTC

v_gene: TRBV28
d_gene: TRBD2
abundance: few
j_gene: TRBJ2-3
CDR3aa: CASSSAERGSTDTQYF
CDR3nt: TGTGCCAGCAGTTCCGCCGAGCGGGGGTCCACAGATACGCAGTATTTT

v_gene: TRBV7-6
d_gene: NA
abundance: NA
j_gene: TRBJ2-5
CDR3aa: CASSLLSETQYF
CDR3nt: TGTGCCAGCAGCTTATTGTCGGAGACCCAGTACTTC

v_gene: TRBV5-1
d_gene: NA
abundance: NA
j_gene: TRBJ2-2
CDR3aa: CASSPLLNTGELFF
CDR3nt: TGCGCCAGCAGCCCTCTCCTGAACACCGGGGAGCTGTTTTTT

v_gene: TRBV7-2
d_gene: NA
abundance: NA
j_gene: TRBJ2-5
CDR3aa: CASSLATRETQYF
CDR3nt: TGTGCCAGCAGCTTAGCGACGAGGGAGACCCAGTACTTC

v_gene: TRBV27
d_gene: NA
abundance: NA
j_gene: TRBJ1-6
CDR3aa: CASSLDQGSSPLHF
CDR3nt: TGTGCCAGCAGTTTGGATCAGGGAAGCTCACCCCTCCACTTT

v_gene: TRBV3-1/TRBV3-2
d_gene: NA
abundance: NA
j_gene: TRBJ1-1
CDR3aa: CASSQGLRGIRVSNTEAFF
CDR3nt: TGTGCCAGCAGCCAAGGTCTCAGGGGCATTAGAGTTTCGAACACTGAAGCTTTCTTT

v_gene: TRBV30
d_gene: TRBD1
abundance: once
j_gene: TRBJ1-2
CDR3aa: CASTGSNYGYTF
CDR3nt: TGTGCTTCGACAGGGTCTAACTATGGCTACACCTTC

v_gene: TRBV25-1
d_gene: TRBD2
abundance: NA
j_gene: TRBJ2-3
CDR3aa: CASSDAGGRVTQYF
CDR3nt: TGTGCCAGCAGTGATGCGGGAGGTCGGGTTACGCAGTATTTT

v_gene: TRBV19
d_gene: NA
abundance: NA
j_gene: TRBJ1-5
CDR3aa: CASSIMMRPGNQPQHF
CDR3nt: TGTGCCAGTAGTATTATGATGCGGCCCGGCAATCAGCCCCAGCATTTT

v_gene: TRBV7-3
d_gene: TRBD1
abundance: NA
j_gene: TRBJ1-2
CDR3aa: CASSWTGASGYTF
CDR3nt: TGTGCCAGCAGTTGGACAGGCGCTTCGGGCTACACCTTC

v_gene: TRBV29-1
d_gene: NA
abundance: NA
j_gene: TRBJ1-2
CDR3aa: CSVMTGRGGYTF
CDR3nt: TGCAGCGTGATGACAGGCAGAGGCGGCTACACCTTC

v_gene: TRBV10-3
d_gene: TRBD1
abundance: NA
j_gene: TRBJ1-1
CDR3aa: CAISDLRDRDTEAFF
CDR3nt: TGTGCCATCAGTGACCTACGGGACAGGGACACTGAAGCTTTCTTT

v_gene: TRBV10-1
d_gene: NA
abundance: NA
j_gene: TRBJ2-4
CDR3aa: CASSDSPILAKNIQYF
CDR3nt: TGCGCCAGCAGTGACTCGCCGATACTAGCCAAAAACATTCAGTACTTC

v_gene: TRBV27
d_gene: TRBD2
abundance: once
j_gene: TRBJ2-2
CDR3aa: CASSLEVAGGDTGELFF
CDR3nt: TGTGCCAGCAGTTTAGAGGTAGCGGGAGGAGACACCGGGGAGCTGTTTTTT

v_gene: TRBV5-8
d_gene: NA
abundance: NA
j_gene: TRBJ2-5
CDR3aa: CASSLGVGSRKETQYF
CDR3nt: TGTGCCAGCAGCTTGGGGGTCGGGAGTAGGAAAGAGACCCAGTACTTC

v_gene: TRBV9
d_gene: NA
abundance: NA
j_gene: TRBJ1-3
CDR3aa: CASSEIGGDGNTIYF
CDR3nt: TGTGCCAGCAGCGAGATAGGGGGAGACGGAAACACCATATATTTT

v_gene: TRBV10-3
d_gene: TRBD1
abundance: few
j_gene: TRBJ1-2
CDR3aa: CAITAGTGNGYTF
CDR3nt: TGTGCCATCACCGCCGGGACAGGGAATGGCTACACCTTC

v_gene: TRBV27
d_gene: TRBD2
abundance: NA
j_gene: TRBJ2-1
CDR3aa: CASSIASGAYEQFF
CDR3nt: TGTGCCAGTAGTATAGCTAGCGGAGCGTATGAGCAGTTCTTC

v_gene: TRBV6-1
d_gene: NA
abundance: NA
j_gene: TRBJ2-5
CDR3aa: CASSAPLTRIRQETQYF
CDR3nt: TGTGCCAGCAGTGCCCCCTTGACTCGTATCCGACAAGAGACCCAGTACTTC

v_gene: TRBV13
d_gene: NA
abundance: NA
j_gene: TRBJ1-1
CDR3aa: CASSPSRETEAFF
CDR3nt: TGTGCCAGCAGCCCGTCCCGAGAGACTGAAGCTTTCTTT

v_gene: TRBV6-6
d_gene: TRBD2
abundance: NA
j_gene: TRBJ2-2
CDR3aa: CASSRRLPGTSGNTGELFF
CDR3nt: TGTGCCAGCAGCCGACGACTTCCTGGGACTAGCGGGAACACCGGGGAGCTGTTTTTT

v_gene: TRBV5-1
d_gene: NA
abundance: NA
j_gene: TRBJ2-7
CDR3aa: CASSGGTGGSSYEQYF
CDR3nt: TGCGCCAGCAGCGGAGGGACTGGAGGGAGCTCCTACGAGCAGTACTTC

v_gene: TRBV5-1
d_gene: NA
abundance: NA
j_gene: TRBJ1-1
CDR3aa: CASSLEGSGNTEAFF
CDR3nt: TGCGCCAGCAGCTTGGAAGGGAGCGGGAACACTGAAGCTTTCTTT

v_gene: TRBV9
d_gene: NA
abundance: once
j_gene: TRBJ2-2
CDR3aa: CASSVAPKSTGELFF
CDR3nt: TGTGCCAGCAGCGTAGCTCCGAAGAGCACCGGGGAGCTGTTTTTT

v_gene: TRBV5-1
d_gene: NA
abundance: NA
j_gene: TRBJ2-3
CDR3aa: CASTQGFKADTQYF
CDR3nt: TGCGCCAGCACCCAGGGGTTTAAGGCAGATACGCAGTATTTT

v_gene: TRBV19
d_gene: TRBD2
abundance: NA
j_gene: TRBJ2-1
CDR3aa: CASNSPGLAIDEQFF
CDR3nt: TGTGCCAGTAATTCCCCGGGACTAGCGATCGATGAGCAGTTCTTC

v_gene: TRBV6-6
d_gene: TRBD2
abundance: once
j_gene: TRBJ2-3
CDR3aa: CASSPIPGGSRGTDTQYF
CDR3nt: TGTGCCAGCAGTCCGATCCCGGGAGGGTCCCGGGGCACAGATACGCAGTATTTT

v_gene: TRBV9
d_gene: NA
abundance: many
j_gene: TRBJ1-4
CDR3aa: CASSVSGVKDEKLFF
CDR3nt: TGTGCCAGCAGCGTCTCAGGGGTGAAAGATGAAAAACTGTTTTTT

v_gene: TRBV12-3/TRBV12-4
d_gene: NA
abundance: NA
j_gene: TRBJ1-1
CDR3aa: CASSFLDTEAFF
CDR3nt: TGTGCCAGCAGTTTTTTAGACACTGAAGCTTTCTTT

v_gene: TRBV2
d_gene: TRBD1
abundance: NA
j_gene: TRBJ2-1
CDR3aa: CASMSGTGGFDEQFF
CDR3nt: TGTGCCAGCATGAGTGGGACAGGGGGCTTCGATGAGCAGTTCTTC

v_gene: TRBV18
d_gene: TRBD2
abundance: NA
j_gene: TRBJ2-1
CDR3aa: CASSPPLLGGSSYNEQFF
CDR3nt: TGTGCCAGCTCACCACCGTTGTTGGGGGGGAGCTCCTACAATGAGCAGTTCTTC

v_gene: TRBV6-2/TRBV6-3
d_gene: NA
abundance: NA
j_gene: TRBJ1-6
CDR3aa: CASSYRGFNNSPLHF
CDR3nt: TGTGCCAGCAGTTACCGGGGGTTCAATAATTCACCCCTCCACTTT

v_gene: TRBV5-4
d_gene: TRBD1
abundance: NA
j_gene: TRBJ2-2
CDR3aa: CASSFRQGAMNTGELFF
CDR3nt: TGTGCCAGCAGCTTCCGACAGGGGGCGATGAACACCGGGGAGCTGTTTTTT

v_gene: TRBV18
d_gene: NA
abundance: few
j_gene: TRBJ2-7
CDR3aa: CASSPPGLVYEQYF
CDR3nt: TGTGCCAGCTCACCACCGGGGCTTGTCTACGAGCAGTACTTC

v_gene: TRBV11-1
d_gene: TRBD2
abundance: NA
j_gene: TRBJ2-7
CDR3aa: CASSSKTSGSSYEQYF
CDR3nt: TGTGCCAGCAGCTCGAAGACTAGCGGGAGTTCTTACGAGCAGTACTTC

v_gene: TRBV6-1
d_gene: NA
abundance: few
j_gene: TRBJ1-5
CDR3aa: CASSEELSPQHF
CDR3nt: TGTGCCAGCAGTGAAGAGCTTAGTCCCCAGCATTTT

v_gene: TRBV11-3
d_gene: NA
abundance: NA
j_gene: TRBJ2-2
CDR3aa: CASSGDTITGELFF
CDR3nt: TGTGCCAGCTCTGGGGACACCATCACCGGGGAGCTGTTTTTT

v_gene: TRBV20-1
d_gene: TRBD1
abundance: NA
j_gene: TRBJ2-7
CDR3aa: CSASAGTGSYEQYF
CDR3nt: TGCAGTGCTAGTGCTGGGACAGGGTCCTACGAGCAGTACTTC

v_gene: TRBV11-2
d_gene: NA
abundance: once
j_gene: TRBJ2-2
CDR3aa: CASSPRGGTGTGELFF
CDR3nt: TGTGCCAGCAGCCCCCGGGGCGGGACTGGCACCGGGGAGCTGTTTTTT